These 10 T cell receptor beta chains originate from one sample sequenced in a study of spatial heterogeneity in lung cancer. Time point defined: blood at routine non-recurrence follow-up after resection. TCRdb called the 5' RACE reads again in MiXCR, with one record for every CDR3 protein. This table has around 41,000 distinct CDR3 sequences, roughly 20% appearing once. The sample here was PBMCs, taken at follow-up. These receptors were obtained from a female donor with early-stage non-small cell lung cancer.

The rearrangement links TRBV19 to TRBJ1-4, with 8 bases fitting TRBD1. After removal of 6 bases from V and 0 bases from J, the junction contained 6 bases not matched to a gene. Per the germline V gene, CDR1 is LNHDA and CDR2 is SQIVND (reference sequence). The CDR3 is 16 residues long. CDR3 DNA: TGTGCCAGTAGGGGACAGGCAGCAGCAACTAATGAAAAACTGTTTTTT. Residues: CASRGQAAATNEKLFF.

This chain uses TRBV19 with TRBJ1-6, with unresolved D. Germline CDR1 LNHDA, CDR2 SQIVND (reference sequence). This CDR3 has 12 amino acids. V lost 6 bases and J lost 6, with 6 bases in between. In DNA, the CDR3 is TGTGCCAGTAGCCCCATTAATTCACCCCTCCACTTT. Translated: CASSPINSPLHF.

The chain recombines TRBV20-1 with TRBJ1-5; 7 nucleotides match TRBD1. There are 14 residues in the CDR3. Germline V gene data show CDR1 as DFQATT and CDR2 as SNEGSKA (reference sequence). The junction had 5 bases not matched to a gene; V was cut back by 2 bases and J by 4 bases. This chain's CDR3 is CSARHPTGNQPQHF. Here the CDR3 DNA reads TGCAGTGCTAGACACCCGACAGGGAATCAGCCCCAGCATTTT.

J is TRBJ2-1 and V is TRBV29-1, with 12 bases lining up with TRBD1. The V segment lost 5 bases and the J segment 7 bases; nucleotides outside the gene matches: 12. Germline V gene sequence: CDR1 SQVTM, CDR2 ANQGSEA. The CDR3 extends over 16 amino acids. The CDR3 is CSVSPPGQGAQNEQFF. DNA for the CDR3: TGCAGCGTTTCCCCCCCGGGACAGGGGGCGCAGAATGAGCAGTTCTTC.

V usage is TRBV11-2 and J usage is TRBJ1-6; the D gene is possibly TRBD1 (6 bases). V lost 3 bases to trimming and J lost 10 bases, with 22 bases between them. CDR1 and CDR2 (germline): SGHAT, FQNNGV. The CDR3 is made up of 17 amino acids. The CDR3: CASSFQGRGIGRSPLHF. CDR3 in DNA: TGTGCCAGCAGCTTCCAGGGGCGAGGGATAGGACGGTCACCCCTCCACTTT.

This clonotype has more than one count but fewer than ten. Written as DNA, the CDR3 is TGTGCCAGCGGCACTAGCAACTCTGGGGCCAACGTCCTGACTTTC. Protein product: CASGTSNSGANVLTF. This rearrangement joins TRBV2 to TRBJ2-6; D is perhaps TRBD2 (6 bases). Germline-derived CDR1 and CDR2 are SNHLY and FYNNEI. This CDR3 is built from 15 residues. Trimming pared 8 bases from V and 0 bases from J, leaving 11 bases between.

This sequence joins TRBV7-8 and TRBJ1-1, with 7 bases aligning to TRBD1. CDR1 and CDR2 from the germline V gene are SGHVS and FQNEAQ. The CDR3 runs 14 residues. V lost 5 bases to trimming and J lost 9 bases; unmatched junction nucleotides: 12. DNA for the CDR3: TGTGCCAGCAGCCAAACTCCCCGACAGGGAAAAGCTTTCTTT. This codes for CASSQTPRQGKAFF.

The chain combines TRBV20-1 with TRBJ2-7, with 10 bases identical to TRBD2. J was trimmed by 4 bases and V by 6 bases; bases with no gene match: 6. Germline V CDR1 and CDR2: DFQATT, SNEGSKA (reference sequence). The CDR3 is made up of 13 amino acids. CDR3 sequence reads: CSAPASGSYEQYF. The CDR3 region has the DNA TGCAGTGCACCTGCTAGCGGGAGTTACGAGCAGTACTTC.

This clonotype occurred a few times. The chain carries TRBV7-2 and TRBJ2-5; TRBD1 might be the D (5 bases). Germline V lookup: CDR1 SGHTA, CDR2 FQGNSA. The CDR3 is 14 amino acids. The V gene lost 7 bases and the J gene lost 0 bases, with 12 bases spanning the gap. As DNA, the CDR3 is TGTGCCAGCACCCTGGGGCTGCACCAAGAGACCCAGTACTTC. Its translation is CASTLGLHQETQYF.

The V call is TRBV15, the J call TRBJ1-1, with D unresolved. Germline V gene data show CDR1 as LNHNV and CDR2 as YYDKDF (reference sequence). The CDR3 has 12 residues. V shed 0 bases and J shed 1 base, with 0 bases lying between them. CDR3 in DNA: TGTGCCACCAGCAGAGAGAACACTGAAGCTTTCTTT. This sequence encodes CATSRENTEAFF.